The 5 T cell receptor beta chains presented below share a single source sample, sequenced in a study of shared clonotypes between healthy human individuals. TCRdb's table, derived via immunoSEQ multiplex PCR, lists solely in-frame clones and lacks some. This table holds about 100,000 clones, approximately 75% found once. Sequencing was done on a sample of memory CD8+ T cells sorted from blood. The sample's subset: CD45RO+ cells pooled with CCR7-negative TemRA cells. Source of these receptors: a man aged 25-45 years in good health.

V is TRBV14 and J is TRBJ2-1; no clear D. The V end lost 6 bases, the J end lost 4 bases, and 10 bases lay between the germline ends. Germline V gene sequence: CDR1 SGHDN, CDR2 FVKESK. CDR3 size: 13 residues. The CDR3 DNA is TGTGCCAGCAGTGAAGTCTTGTACAATGAGCAGTTCTTC. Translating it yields CASSEVLYNEQFF.

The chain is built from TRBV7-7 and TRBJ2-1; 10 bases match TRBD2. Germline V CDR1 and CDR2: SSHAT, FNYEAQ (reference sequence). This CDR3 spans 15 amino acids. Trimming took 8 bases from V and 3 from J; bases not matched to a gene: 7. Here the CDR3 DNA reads TGTGCCAGCGGGTTAAGACTAGCGGGCTACAATGAGCAGTTCTTC. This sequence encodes CASGLRLAGYNEQFF.

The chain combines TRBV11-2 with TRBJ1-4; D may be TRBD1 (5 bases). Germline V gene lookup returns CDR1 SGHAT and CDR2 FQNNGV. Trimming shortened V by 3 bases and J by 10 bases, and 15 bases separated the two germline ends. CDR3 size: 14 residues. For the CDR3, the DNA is TGTGCCAGCAGCTTTAAGGGGAGTTGGGGAAAACTGTTTTTT. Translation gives CASSFKGSWGKLFF.

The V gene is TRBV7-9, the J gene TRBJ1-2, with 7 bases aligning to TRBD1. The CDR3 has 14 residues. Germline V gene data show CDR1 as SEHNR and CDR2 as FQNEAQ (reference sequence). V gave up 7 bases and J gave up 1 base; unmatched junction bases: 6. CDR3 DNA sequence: TGTGCCAGCACCAGGGACAGCTTTAACTATGGCTACACCTTC. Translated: CASTRDSFNYGYTF.

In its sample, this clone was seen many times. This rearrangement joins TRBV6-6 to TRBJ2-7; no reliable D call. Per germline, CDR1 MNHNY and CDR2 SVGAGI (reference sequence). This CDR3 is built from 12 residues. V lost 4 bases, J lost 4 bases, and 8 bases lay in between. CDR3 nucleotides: TGTGCCAGCAGTTCTGGTGGGTACGAGCAGTACTTC. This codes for CASSSGGYEQYF.